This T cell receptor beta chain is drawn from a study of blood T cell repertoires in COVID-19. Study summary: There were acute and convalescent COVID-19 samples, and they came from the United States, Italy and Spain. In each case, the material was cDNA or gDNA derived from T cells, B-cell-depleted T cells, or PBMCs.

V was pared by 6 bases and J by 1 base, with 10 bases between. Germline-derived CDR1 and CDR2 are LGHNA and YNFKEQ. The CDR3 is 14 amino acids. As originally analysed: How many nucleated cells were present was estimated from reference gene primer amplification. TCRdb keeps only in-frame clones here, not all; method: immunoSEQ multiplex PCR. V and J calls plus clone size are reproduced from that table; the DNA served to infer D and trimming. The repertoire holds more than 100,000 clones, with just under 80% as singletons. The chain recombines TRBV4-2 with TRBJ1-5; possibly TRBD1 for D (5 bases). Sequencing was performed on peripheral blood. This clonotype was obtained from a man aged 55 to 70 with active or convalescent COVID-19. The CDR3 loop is CASSGQGSNQPQHF. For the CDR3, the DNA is TGTGCCAGCAGTGGGCAGGGAAGCAATCAGCCCCAGCATTTT.